The clone carrying this T cell receptor beta chain was counted many times. The antigen remains unidentified. The CDR3 has 13 residues. The V end lost 4 bases, the J end lost 7 bases, and 13 bases lay between the germline ends. The V gene's germline CDR1 is MDHEN and CDR2 SYDVKM. TCRdb reprocessed the 5' RACE reads with MiXCR, giving one entry per CDR3 protein. In the table there are 30,000 to 45,000 distinct CDR3 sequences, around 4.1% of which are singletons. The sample originates from a study of early T cells in non-severe SARS-CoV-2 infection. Findings of the study overall: Comparison of clonotypes with VDJdb favored anti-spike CD8 responses while missing private and CD4 specificities.

The sample consisted of whole blood. This receptor was obtained from an adult who was a healthcare worker with PCR-confirmed SARS-CoV-2 infection or an uninfected control (not recorded which). The rearrangement uses TRBV28 and TRBJ1-1; D is uncertain. The CDR3 nucleotides are TGTGCCAGCAGTTCCCCACCGGGCCTTGAAGCTTTCTTT. It yields the protein CASSSPPGLEAFF.